These T cell receptor beta chains were read from a single sample in a study of CD8+ T cells in alopecia areata. Measured with immunoSEQ multiplex PCR; TCRdb has only the in-frame clones, and not every one. This table has about 270,000 clones, 60% appearing once. The specimen was CD4+ T cells sorted from blood, collected around week 53, from a patient treated with tofacitinib. Source of these receptors: a human donor with alopecia areata. Both conserved end residues are part of each CDR3. The D gene is left open where the match is weak. Not every row has a clone size; where given, it reads once, few, many or a size class.

TRBJ2-3,.,TRBV19,.,CASNGGGLGDTQYF,TGTGCCAGTAACGGCGGGGGCCTAGGAGATACGCAGTATTTT
TRBJ2-1,TRBD2,TRBV29-1,.,CSARGLAGGIMNEQFF,TGCAGCGCTAGGGGACTAGCGGGGGGGATTATGAATGAGCAGTTCTTC
TRBJ2-7,.,TRBV27,.,CASSSTGWDEQHF,TGTGCCAGCAGTTCCACAGGGTGGGACGAGCAGCACTTC
TRBJ2-1,TRBD2,TRBV19,once,CASSIGSGGAYNEQFF,TGTGCCAGTAGTATCGGGAGCGGGGGAGCCTACAATGAGCAGTTCTTC
TRBJ1-1,.,TRBV30,.,CAWKNVAWNTEAFF,TGTGCCTGGAAGAACGTTGCGTGGAACACTGAAGCTTTCTTT
TRBJ2-7,TRBD1,TRBV5-1,.,CASSRDSLGEQYF,TGCGCCAGCAGCCGGGACAGCCTTGGCGAGCAGTACTTC
TRBJ1-2,.,TRBV29-1,.,CSVEKGSLGYTF,TGCAGCGTTGAAAAAGGGTCCCTGGGCTACACCTTC
TRBJ2-1,.,TRBV4-2,.,CASSQERLNNEQFF,TGTGCCAGCAGCCAGGAGAGACTCAACAATGAGCAGTTCTTC
TRBJ1-2,.,TRBV7-9,.,CASSLVAENYGYTF,TGTGCCAGCAGCTTAGTCGCGGAGAACTATGGCTACACCTTC
TRBJ1-1,.,TRBV11-2,.,CASSFRPPPISEAFF,TGTGCCAGCAGCTTCCGTCCCCCCCCCATATCGGAAGCTTTCTTT
TRBJ1-5,.,TRBV6-6,.,CASRQQNQPQHF,TGTGCCAGCCGACAGCAGAATCAGCCCCAGCATTTT
TRBJ2-5,TRBD2,TRBV2,.,CAMRGAEETQYF,TGTGCCATGCGGGGGGCGGAAGAGACCCAGTACTTC
TRBJ2-7,TRBD1,TRBV6-5,few,CASRDRGPYEQYF,TGTGCCAGCCGGGACAGGGGACCTTACGAGCAGTACTTC
TRBJ2-7,.,TRBV29-1,.,CSVTGSPGEQYF,TGCAGCGTCACAGGGTCTCCCGGCGAGCAGTACTTC
TRBJ1-5,.,TRBV10-3,.,CATGDLSNQPQHF,TGTGCCACCGGGGACCTTAGCAATCAGCCCCAGCATTTT
TRBJ2-7,TRBD1,TRBV25-1,.,CASSDPTGVYEQYF,TGTGCCAGCAGTGATCCGACAGGGGTCTACGAGCAGTACTTC
TRBJ2-7,.,TRBV2,.,CASMTSILEQYF,TGTGCCAGTATGACCTCTATCCTCGAGCAGTACTTC
TRBJ2-7,.,TRBV5-1,.,CASSLDRVGEQYF,TGCGCCAGCAGCTTGGACAGGGTGGGTGAGCAGTACTTC
TRBJ2-6,.,TRBV14,.,CASSQDSGANVLTF,TGTGCCAGCAGCCAGGACTCTGGGGCCAACGTCCTGACTTTC
TRBJ1-6,.,TRBV12-5,.,CASGLGLGNSPLHF,TGTGCTAGTGGTTTGGGACTAGGAAATTCACCCCTCCACTTT
TRBJ2-1,.,TRBV6-6,many,CASNGGRSYNEQFF,TGTGCCAGCAACGGGGGACGCTCCTACAATGAGCAGTTCTTC
TRBJ2-3,.,TRBV5-1,.,CASSLEQVTDTQYF,TGCGCCAGCAGCTTGGAACAGGTCACAGATACGCAGTATTTT
TRBJ1-4,.,TRBV7-2,once,CASSYDGELKLFF,TGTGCCAGCAGCTACGACGGGGAGTTGAAACTGTTTTTT
TRBJ2-7,.,TRBV18,.,CASSSSSYEQYF,TGTGCCAGCTCATCGTCTTCCTACGAGCAGTACTTC
TRBJ2-1,.,TRBV25-1,.,CASSEYWPANEQFF,TGTGCCAGCAGTGAATATTGGCCGGCCAATGAGCAGTTCTTC
TRBJ2-1,.,TRBV5-6,.,CASSFSSSSYNEQFF,TGTGCCAGCAGCTTCTCATCAAGCTCCTACAATGAGCAGTTCTTC
TRBJ1-4,TRBD1,TRBV30,.,CAWRGQENNEKLFF,TGTGCCTGGAGGGGACAGGAGAATAATGAAAAACTGTTTTTT
TRBJ2-5,.,TRBV5-1,few,CASSLGPRGLETQYF,TGCGCCAGCAGCTTGGGGCCTAGGGGATTGGAGACCCAGTACTTC
TRBJ1-1,.,TRBV7-2,.,CASSQTRAYTEAFF,TGTGCCAGCAGCCAAACGCGGGCTTACACTGAAGCTTTCTTT
TRBJ2-1,TRBD1,TRBV10-3,.,CAISDTGQGIDEQFF,TGTGCCATCAGTGACACGGGACAGGGGATCGATGAGCAGTTCTTC
TRBJ2-7,.,TRBV30,.,CAWRRDYEQYF,TGTGCCTGGAGGAGGGATTACGAGCAGTACTTC
TRBJ2-7,TRBD1,TRBV29-1,.,CSVGGQEGYEQYF,TGCAGCGTTGGGGGACAGGAGGGCTACGAGCAGTACTTC
TRBJ2-7,TRBD2,TRBV4-2,.,CASSLAGRSYEQYF,TGTGCCAGCAGCTTAGCGGGGCGGTCCTACGAGCAGTACTTC
TRBJ1-1,.,TRBV11-2,.,CASGAYREAFF,TGTGCCAGCGGGGCCTACAGGGAAGCTTTCTTT
TRBJ2-3,.,TRBV5-1,few,CASSTESTDTQYF,TGCGCCAGCAGCACGGAAAGCACAGATACGCAGTATTTT
TRBJ2-5,.,TRBV5-1,.,CASSLWETQYF,TGCGCCAGCAGCTTGTGGGAGACCCAGTACTTC
TRBJ1-5,TRBD1,TRBV25-1,.,CASRETGDNQPQHF,TGTGCCAGCAGGGAAACAGGGGACAATCAGCCCCAGCATTTT
TRBJ1-2,.,TRBV6-5,.,CASSTPLGYGYTF,TGTGCCAGCAGCACCCCGCTAGGCTATGGCTACACCTTC
TRBJ2-7,TRBD1,TRBV30,.,CAWSGAPRDRRHEQYF,TGTGCCTGGAGTGGAGCCCCTAGGGACAGGCGCCACGAGCAGTACTTC
TRBJ1-2,.,TRBV30,.,CAWTPGQLGYTF,TGTGCCTGGACCCCTGGACAGCTTGGCTACACCTTC
TRBJ2-5,.,TRBV15,.,CATSRPQETQYF,TGTGCCACCAGCAGACCACAAGAGACCCAGTACTTC
TRBJ2-7,.,TRBV7-2,.,CASSSGPSREQYF,TGTGCCAGCAGCTCCGGGCCGAGCCGCGAGCAGTACTTC
TRBJ2-1,.,TRBV30,.,CAWSLPNEQFF,TGTGCCTGGAGCCTCCCCAATGAGCAGTTCTTC
TRBJ2-3,TRBD1,TRBV29-1,few,CSVPDRGQDTQYF,TGCAGCGTTCCGGACAGGGGGCAAGATACGCAGTATTTT